The clone carrying this T cell receptor beta chain was observed a handful of times. This entry belongs to a study of blood T cells in healthy people across ages. In germline, CDR1 is SGDLS, CDR2 YYNGEE. Trimming took 0 bases from V and 2 from J, leaving 10 bases between them. The CDR3 length is 15 residues. Using a J-beta primer mix together with a sample-barcoded 5' primer, a second PCR was run for about 6 to 11 cycles. Every cDNA molecule bore a tag from a template-switch adaptor containing 12 random nucleotides. Researchers report that each sample yielded at least 3 million CDR3-containing paired-end reads. Using its own MiXCR run on the 5' RACE reads, TCRdb lists one record per CDR3 protein. The sample shows approximately 1.5 million distinct CDR3 sequences, roughly 32% of them seen only once.

This TCR was sampled from a woman aged 25 to 45 in good health. This chain uses TRBV9 with TRBJ2-3; tentative D call: TRBD2 (6 bases). The sequencing input was blood. CDR3 nucleotides: TGTGCCAGCAGCGTAGCCGGAGGGACCACAGATACGCAGTATTTT. This gives the protein CASSVAGGTTDTQYF.